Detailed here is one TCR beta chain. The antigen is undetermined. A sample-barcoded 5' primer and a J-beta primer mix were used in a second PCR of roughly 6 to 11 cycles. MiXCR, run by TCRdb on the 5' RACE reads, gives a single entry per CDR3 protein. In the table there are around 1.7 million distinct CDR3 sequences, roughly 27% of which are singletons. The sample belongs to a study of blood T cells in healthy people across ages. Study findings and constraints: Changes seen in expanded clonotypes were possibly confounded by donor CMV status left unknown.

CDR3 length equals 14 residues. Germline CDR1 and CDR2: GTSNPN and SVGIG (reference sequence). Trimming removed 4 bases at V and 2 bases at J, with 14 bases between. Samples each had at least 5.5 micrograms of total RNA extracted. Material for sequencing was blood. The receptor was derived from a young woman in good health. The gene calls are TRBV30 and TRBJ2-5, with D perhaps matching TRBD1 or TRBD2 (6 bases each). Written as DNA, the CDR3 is TGTGCCTGGATGAGGGGGGCGTATCAAGAGACCCAGTACTTC. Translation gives CAWMRGAYQETQYF.